This T cell receptor beta chain was sequenced during a study of STAT5B mutations in CD4+ large granular lymphocyte leukemia. For the study at large: Among healthy controls, a particular HLA allele went with more CDR3 'QG' motifs.

Buffy coats from healthy blood donors served as controls. On this clone itself: What it binds is unknown.

This CDR3 has 15 amino acids. J gave up 4 bases and V 0 bases, and 5 bases lay outside the gene matches. Germline lookup yields CDR1 LGHNA and CDR2 YSLEER. Study-level findings and limits: The CD4+ versus CD8+ T-LGLL clonality difference may reflect limited sample size. Main leukemic clonotypes were patient-specific, but about 25% appeared at low frequency elsewhere.

Profiling relied on immunoSEQ multiplex PCR, and the TCRdb table lists in-frame clones only, not all of them. There are about 30,000 clones in the sample; 76% occur only once, and about 1.9% lies in the top ten. The sample was CD4+ T cells from blood buffy coats. The clonotype comes from a human donor in good health. This chain joins TRBV4-3 and TRBJ1-2, with 7 bases lining up with TRBD1. CDR3 region: CASSQDGQGGYGYTF. In DNA form, the CDR3 reads TGCGCCAGCAGCCAAGATGGTCAGGGGGGCTATGGCTACACCTTC.